Each of the 2 T cell receptor beta chains below was sequenced from the same sample in a study of blood T cell repertoires in COVID-19. The data were produced by immunoSEQ multiplex PCR, yet TCRdb's version contains in-frame clones alone and is incomplete. Of about 160,000 clones listed, around nine tenths were seen once; the top ten hold 10%. The sample consisted of peripheral blood. The receptors come from a woman in her 70s with COVID-19, enrolled during active disease.

The V and J genes are TRBV5-6 and TRBJ1-2; 10 bases map to TRBD1. Germline CDR1 reads SGHDT; CDR2 reads YYEEEE. The CDR3 runs to 17 residues. V lost 2 bases to trimming and J lost 5 bases; unmatched junction nucleotides: 12. CDR3 loop: CASSFVRPTGGGYGYTF. CDR3 DNA sequence: TGTGCCAGCAGCTTCGTCCGGCCGACAGGGGGCGGGTATGGCTACACCTTC.

This chain connects TRBV7-6 to TRBJ1-2; D may be TRBD1 (5 bases). The germline V gene encodes CDR1 SGHVS and CDR2 FNYEAQ. V was pared by 5 bases and J by 6 bases, with 22 bases between. There are 16 residues in the CDR3. The CDR3 spells CASSQYPMTEKNGYTF. The CDR3 DNA is TGTGCCAGCAGCCAATACCCCATGACAGAAAAGAATGGCTACACCTTC.